The sequence of this TCR beta chain was determined in a study of blood T cell repertoires in COVID-19. Study details: Researchers got acute and convalescent COVID-19 samples from the United States, Italy and Spain. The analysed material was cDNA or gDNA that came from T cells, B-cell-depleted T cells, or PBMCs.

This CDR3 has 18 residues. V gave up 4 bases and J gave up 0 bases; unmatched junction bases: 13. Germline assignment: CDR1 SGHRS and CDR2 YFSETQ. The authors' processing: Reference gene primer amplification gave nucleated cell count estimates. Method: immunoSEQ multiplex PCR; TCRdb's copy keeps in-frame clones and lacks some. V and J calls and clone size follow that table, whereas D and trimming were derived from the DNA. The sample has 200,000 to 300,000 clones; more than 90% are singletons. The chain is built from TRBV5-1 and TRBJ2-7; 10 bases are a match to TRBD2. Material for sequencing was peripheral blood. The TCR sequence derives from a young adult with COVID-19, enrolled during active disease. CDR3 sequence reads: CASSPRTSGGGSSYEQYF. The DNA for the CDR3 is TGCGCCAGCAGCCCCCGGACTAGCGGAGGTGGGAGCTCCTACGAGCAGTACTTC.